This T cell receptor beta chain appears in the sequencing data of a study of T cell repertoires in cytomegalovirus infection. Study-wide context: Through public TCR beta signatures, both CMV infection and matching HLA type were indicated.

This clonotype was counted many times. Its antigen is not identified. Study findings and constraints: In two of eight donors, the top clonotype was HLA-C-restricted CMV-specific. CMV carriers having the relevant HLA were flagged by cumulative public TCR beta family frequency.

CDR3 length equals 15 residues. V lost 1 base, J lost 0 bases, and 8 bases lay in between. One entry per CDR3 protein, called by TCRdb with MiXCR from the reads. Among about 310,000 distinct CDR3 sequences listed, around a sixth were seen once. This sequence originates from a human donor in good health (CMV status not recorded). Some clones in this sample may be carry-over from other donors' samples. This chain uses TRBV12-3 or TRBV12-4 with TRBJ2-3; D is unclear. Material for sequencing was PBMCs. CDR3 DNA sequence: TGTGCCAGCAGTTTAGATTCGACTAGCACAGATACGCAGTATTTT. It codes for CASSLDSTSTDTQYF.